The 29 T cell receptor beta chains below all came from one sample that was sequenced in a study of CXCR3-negative and CXCR3-positive naive CD8 T cells. The TRB libraries of cDNA were built by UMI-labeled 5' RACE. TCRdb reanalyzed the 5' RACE reads, giving one entry per CDR3 protein sequence and no DNA. In all, the sample yields tens of thousands of distinct CDR3 sequences. The sample was memory CD8+ T cells from blood. The source of these receptors is a human donor in good health. Some clones in this sample may be carry-over from other donors' samples.

The chain employs TRBV9 and TRBJ2-1. Germline V gives CDR1 SGDLS, CDR2 YYNGEE. The CDR3 is 15 amino acids. This CDR3 is CASSVGMSSYNEQFF. Filled out from reference TRBV9 and TRBJ2-1, the complete variable domain reads DSGVTQTPKHLITATGQRVTLRCSPRSGDLSVYWYQQSLDQGLQFLIQYYNGEERAKGNILERFSAQQFPDLHSELNLSSLELGDSALYFCASSVGMSSYNEQFFGPGTRLTVL.

V gene TRBV6-5 combines with J gene TRBJ2-5. Germline lookup yields CDR1 MNHEY and CDR2 SVGAGI. This CDR3 is 13 amino acids long. The CDR3 here is CASSYFHGETQYF.

This chain connects TRBV29-1 to TRBJ2-1; there is no DNA to check the TCRdb D call of TRBD1. This CDR3 is built from 15 residues. The germline CDR1 and CDR2 sequences are SQVTM and ANQGSEA. The CDR3 protein is CSVPTGLGTYNEQFF.

The chain uses TRBV20-1 and TRBJ2-7; TCRdb names TRBD1, which stays unverified in the absence of DNA. Germline V gene data show CDR1 as DFQATT and CDR2 as SNEGSKA (reference sequence). CDR3 length equals 14 residues. CDR3 protein: CSAGDTGVIYEQYF.

The rearrangement links TRBV4-3 to TRBJ2-7; TCRdb reports TRBD1, a call that lacks DNA to check it against. CDR3 size: 15 residues. Germline CDR1 and CDR2: LGHNA and YSLEER. The CDR3 sequence is CASSQRDSSSYEQYF.

V is TRBV27 and J is TRBJ1-2. This CDR3 has 15 residues. Germline values: CDR1 MNHEY, CDR2 SMNVEV (reference sequence). The CDR3: CASSSPDGLGYGYTF.

The chain links TRBV4-2 to TRBJ2-7; no DNA is available, so the TRBD1 call from TCRdb remains unchecked. The CDR3 extends over 14 amino acids. CDR1 is LGHNA and CDR2 is YNFKEQ in the germline V gene. The CDR3 sequence: CASSLRDSVYEQYF.

This sequence joins TRBV28 and TRBJ1-5. The CDR3 length is 15 residues. The germline V gene encodes CDR1 MDHEN and CDR2 SYDVKM. The CDR3 sequence: CASSFRVDSNQPQHF.

This sequence joins TRBV10-1 and TRBJ2-7; the D call of TRBD1 rests on TCRdb alone, since no DNA is present to check it. CDR1 WNHNN and CDR2 SYGVQD come from the germline V gene (reference sequence). The CDR3 is 13 amino acids. The chain's CDR3 is CASSSGTQYEQYF.

In terms of frequency, this clonotype is medium-sized (0.01 to 0.1%). The chain joins TRBV29-1 to TRBJ1-2; TCRdb reports TRBD1, a call that lacks DNA to check it against. From germline, CDR1 is SQVTM and CDR2 ANQGSEA. The CDR3 totals 12 residues. CDR3: CSVPGGMDGYTF.

V usage is TRBV7-3 and J usage is TRBJ1-2; without DNA, the TCRdb call of TRBD1 cannot be checked. This CDR3 is built from 11 residues. Germline V CDR1 and CDR2: SGHTA, FQGTGA. CDR3 loop: CASSAGVGYTF.

The genes are TRBV12-3 or TRBV12-4 and TRBJ2-7; the D call of TRBD1 rests on TCRdb alone, since no DNA is present to check it. This CDR3 comprises 13 residues. CDR3 sequence reads: CASSLGVGTEQYF.

The chain uses TRBV27 and TRBJ2-3. In germline, CDR1 is MNHEY, CDR2 SMNVEV (reference sequence). This CDR3 contains 12 residues. The CDR3 sequence is CASSFPLGTQYF.

The CDR3 loop is CASSQLAEYYVQYF. The chain links TRBV28 to TRBJ2-7. This CDR3 spans 14 amino acids. The V gene's germline CDR1 is MDHEN and CDR2 SYDVKM. Complete variable domain (other parts from reference TRBV28 and TRBJ2-7): DVKVTQSSRYLVKRTGEKVFLECVQDMDHENMFWYRQDPGLGLRLIYFSYDVKMKEKGDIPEGYSVSREKKERFSLILESASTNQTSMYLCASSQLAEYYVQYFGPGTRLTVT.

This chain joins TRBV20-1 and TRBJ2-5; the TCRdb call, TRBD2, lacks DNA for checking. CDR3 length equals 16 residues. CDR1 is DFQATT, CDR2 SNEGSKA, per germline (reference sequence). CDR3: CSASPWASGLQETQYF.

This rearrangement joins TRBV6-2 or TRBV6-3 to TRBJ2-1. The CDR3 is 14 amino acids. Per the germline V gene, CDR1 is MNHEY and CDR2 is SVGEGT. This CDR3 reads CASSYGSSYNEQFF.

The chain combines TRBV7-3 with TRBJ2-2; the TCRdb call, TRBD1, lacks DNA for checking. Germline V lookup: CDR1 SGHTA, CDR2 FQGTGA. The CDR3 is 15 residues long. The CDR3 protein is CASSLDSPNTGELFF.

The chain recombines TRBV20-1 with TRBJ2-3; checking the TCRdb D call of TRBD2 is not possible without DNA. The CDR3 is 15 amino acids. Germline CDR1 and CDR2: DFQATT and SNEGSKA (reference sequence). CDR3 region: CSAIPTTVSADTQYF.

The chain uses TRBV9 and TRBJ2-1; TCRdb designates TRBD2, a call that cannot be tested without DNA. From germline, CDR1 is SGDLS and CDR2 YYNGEE. CDR3 length: 16 amino acids. The CDR3 region is CASSVGGRALRDEQFF.

By frequency, this clonotype registers medium-sized. The rearrangement links TRBV4-3 to TRBJ1-1. The CDR3 consists of 19 residues. Germline V lookup: CDR1 LGHNA, CDR2 YSLEER. CDR3 region: CASSQDIAQTLNMNTEAFF.

The genes are TRBV20-1 and TRBJ1-4; TCRdb picks TRBD1, but there is no DNA to check that call. CDR1 is DFQATT, CDR2 SNEGSKA, per germline (reference sequence). CDR3 length: 14 amino acids. The CDR3 is CSARPGQENEKLFF.

The chain links TRBV27 to TRBJ1-5; TCRdb picks TRBD1, but there is no DNA to check that call. CDR3 length equals 17 residues. Looked up from germline, CDR1 is MNHEY and CDR2 is SMNVEV (reference sequence). The CDR3 spells CASSLSGEGGGNQPQHF.

The chain is built from TRBV7-9 and TRBJ2-6; the D gene TCRdb calls, TRBD2, cannot be checked with no DNA. From germline, CDR1 is SEHNR and CDR2 FQNEAQ (reference sequence). The CDR3 is 18 residues long. CDR3 in amino acids: CASSLAFLEGAGANVLTF.

The genes are TRBV3-1 and TRBJ2-1; TCRdb designates TRBD1, a call that cannot be tested without DNA. This CDR3 contains 13 residues. Germline values: CDR1 LGHDT, CDR2 YNNKEL (reference sequence). CDR3 protein: CASSPTNQGFWFF.

V and J are TRBV15 and TRBJ2-1. There are 11 residues in the CDR3. Germline V gene data show CDR1 as LNHNV and CDR2 as YYDKDF (reference sequence). Here the CDR3 reads CATSTVGEQFF.

The chain is built from TRBV13 and TRBJ1-5. The CDR3 loop spans 13 amino acids. The V gene's germline CDR1 is PRHDT and CDR2 FYEKMQ (reference sequence). CDR3 sequence reads: CASSLAGGQPQHF.

The V and J genes are TRBV20-1 and TRBJ2-7. There are 13 residues in the CDR3. CDR1 is DFQATT, CDR2 SNEGSKA, per germline (reference sequence). This CDR3 reads CSARPGGSYEQYF.

The genes are TRBV5-4 and TRBJ2-7; TCRdb gives TRBD2 as the D gene, but with no DNA this cannot be confirmed. The CDR3 length is 17 residues. In germline, CDR1 is SGHNT, CDR2 YYREEE (reference sequence). CDR3 in amino acids: CASSGTPGLAGDYEQYF.

V gene TRBV2 combines with J gene TRBJ1-5; the D call from TCRdb, TRBD1, cannot be confirmed without DNA. CDR1 and CDR2 (germline): SNHLY, FYNNEI. The CDR3 runs 16 residues. CDR3: CASSPPWTEYYQPQHF.